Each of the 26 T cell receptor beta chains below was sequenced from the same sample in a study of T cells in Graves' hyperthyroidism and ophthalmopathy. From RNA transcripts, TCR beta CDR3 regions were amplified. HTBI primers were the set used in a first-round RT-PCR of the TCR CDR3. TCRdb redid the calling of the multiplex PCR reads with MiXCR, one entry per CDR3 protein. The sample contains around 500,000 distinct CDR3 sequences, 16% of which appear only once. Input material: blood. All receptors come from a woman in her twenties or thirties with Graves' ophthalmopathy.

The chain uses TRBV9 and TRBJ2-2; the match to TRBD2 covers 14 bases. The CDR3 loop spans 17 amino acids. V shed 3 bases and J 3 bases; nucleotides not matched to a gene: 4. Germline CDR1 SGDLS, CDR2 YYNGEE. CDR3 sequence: CASSGTSGRLDTGELFF. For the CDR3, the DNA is TGTGCCAGCAGCGGGACTAGCGGGAGGTTAGACACCGGGGAGCTGTTTTTT.

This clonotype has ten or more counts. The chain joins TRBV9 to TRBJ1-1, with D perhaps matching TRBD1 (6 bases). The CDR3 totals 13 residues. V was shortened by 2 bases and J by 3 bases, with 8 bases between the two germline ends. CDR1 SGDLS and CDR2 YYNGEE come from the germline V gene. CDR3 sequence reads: CASSVGGDTEAFF. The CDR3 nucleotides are TGTGCCAGCAGCGTCGGGGGCGACACTGAAGCTTTCTTT. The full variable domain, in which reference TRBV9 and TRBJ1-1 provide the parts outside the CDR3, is DSGVTQTPKHLITATGQRVTLRCSPRSGDLSVYWYQQSLDQGLQFLIQYYNGEERAKGNILERFSAQQFPDLHSELNLSSLELGDSALYFCASSVGGDTEAFFGQGTRLTVV.

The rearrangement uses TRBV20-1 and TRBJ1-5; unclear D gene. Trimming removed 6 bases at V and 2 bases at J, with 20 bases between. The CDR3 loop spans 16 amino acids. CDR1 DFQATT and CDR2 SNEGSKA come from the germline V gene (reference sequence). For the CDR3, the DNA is TGCAGTGCCCCCTATCCGGGTCCTTTCGGCAATCAGCCCCAGCATTTT. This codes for CSAPYPGPFGNQPQHF.

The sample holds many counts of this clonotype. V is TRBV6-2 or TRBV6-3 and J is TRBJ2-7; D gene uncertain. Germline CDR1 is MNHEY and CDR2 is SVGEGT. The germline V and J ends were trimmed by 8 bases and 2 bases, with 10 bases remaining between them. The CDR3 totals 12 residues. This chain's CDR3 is CASWAEPYEQYF. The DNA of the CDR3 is TGTGCCAGCTGGGCGGAGCCCTACGAGCAGTACTTC.

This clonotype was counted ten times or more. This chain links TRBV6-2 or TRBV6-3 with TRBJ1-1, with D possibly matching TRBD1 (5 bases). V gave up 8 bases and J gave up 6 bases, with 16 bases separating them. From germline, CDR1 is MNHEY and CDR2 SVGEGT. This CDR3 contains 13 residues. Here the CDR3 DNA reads TGTGCCAGCCACACGAGGGGAAACGCTGAAGCTTTCTTT. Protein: CASHTRGNAEAFF.

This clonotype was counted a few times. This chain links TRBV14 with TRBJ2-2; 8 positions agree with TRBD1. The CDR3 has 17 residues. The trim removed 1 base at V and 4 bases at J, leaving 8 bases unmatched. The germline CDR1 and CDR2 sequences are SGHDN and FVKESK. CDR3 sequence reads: CASSQGSGQGFTGELFF. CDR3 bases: TGTGCCAGCAGCCAAGGATCCGGACAGGGTTTCACCGGGGAGCTGTTTTTT.

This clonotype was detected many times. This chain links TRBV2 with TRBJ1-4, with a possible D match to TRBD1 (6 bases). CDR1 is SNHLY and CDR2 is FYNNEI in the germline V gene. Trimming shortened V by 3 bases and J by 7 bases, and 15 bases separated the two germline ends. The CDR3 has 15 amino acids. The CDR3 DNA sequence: TGTGCCAGCAGTGAGGACAGCTCCAAGGGTGAAAAACTGTTTTTT. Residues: CASSEDSSKGEKLFF.

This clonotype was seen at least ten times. The CDR3: CASSLAQSRRDTEAFF. DNA for the CDR3: TGTGCCAGCAGCTTAGCCCAGTCCCGGAGGGACACTGAAGCTTTCTTT. V usage is TRBV7-8 and J usage is TRBJ1-1; D is ambiguous. This CDR3 comprises 16 residues. Trimming shortened V by 0 bases and J by 3 bases, and 14 bases separated the two germline ends. Germline-derived CDR1 and CDR2 are SGHVS and FQNEAQ.

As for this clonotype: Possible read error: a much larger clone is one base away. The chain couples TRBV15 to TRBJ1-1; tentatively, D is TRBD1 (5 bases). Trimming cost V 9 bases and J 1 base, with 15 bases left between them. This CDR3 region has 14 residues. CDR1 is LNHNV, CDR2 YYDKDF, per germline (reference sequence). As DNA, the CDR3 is TGTGCCACGCAGGGAGCATATAGGAACACTGAAGCTTTCTTT. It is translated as CATQGAYRNTEAFF.

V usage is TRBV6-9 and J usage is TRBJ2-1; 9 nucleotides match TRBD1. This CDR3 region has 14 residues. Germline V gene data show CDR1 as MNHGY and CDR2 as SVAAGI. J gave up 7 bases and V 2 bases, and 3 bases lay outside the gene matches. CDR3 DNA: TGTGCCAGCAGTTATGAGGGGACAGGGAATGAGCAGTTCTTC. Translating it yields CASSYEGTGNEQFF.

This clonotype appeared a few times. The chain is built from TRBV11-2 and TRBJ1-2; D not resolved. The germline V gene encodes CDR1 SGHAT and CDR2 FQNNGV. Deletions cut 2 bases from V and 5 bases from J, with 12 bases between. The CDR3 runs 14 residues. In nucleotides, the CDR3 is TGTGCCAGCAGCTTAAACGTGGGTTTTTATGGCTACACCTTC. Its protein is CASSLNVGFYGYTF.

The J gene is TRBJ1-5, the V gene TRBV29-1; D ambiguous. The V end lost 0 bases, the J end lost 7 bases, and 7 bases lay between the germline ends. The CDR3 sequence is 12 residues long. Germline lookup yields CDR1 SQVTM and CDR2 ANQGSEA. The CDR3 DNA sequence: TGCAGCGTTGAAGAGTTCGGGCAGCCCCAGCATTTT. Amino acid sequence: CSVEEFGQPQHF.

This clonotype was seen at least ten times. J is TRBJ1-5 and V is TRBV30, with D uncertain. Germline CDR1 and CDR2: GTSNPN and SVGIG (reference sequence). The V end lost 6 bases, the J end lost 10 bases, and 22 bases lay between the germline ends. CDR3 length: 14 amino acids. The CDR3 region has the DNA TGTGCCTGCAGAGGAGCCCGGGCAGACGCACCCCAGCATTTT. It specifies CACRGARADAPQHF. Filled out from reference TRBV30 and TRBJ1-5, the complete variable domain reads SQTIHQWPATLVQPVGSPLSLECTVEGTSNPNLYWYRQAAGRGLQLLFYSVGIGQISSEVPQNLSASRPQDRQFILSSKKLLLSDSGFYLCACRGARADAPQHFGDGTRLSIL.

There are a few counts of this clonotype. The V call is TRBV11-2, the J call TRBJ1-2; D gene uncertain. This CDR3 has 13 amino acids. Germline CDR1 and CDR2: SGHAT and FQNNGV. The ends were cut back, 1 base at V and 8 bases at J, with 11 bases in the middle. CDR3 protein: CASSLGPDGGYTF. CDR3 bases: TGTGCCAGCAGCTTAGGCCCGGACGGCGGCTACACCTTC.

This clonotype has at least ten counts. This CDR3 is CASSVEEGETQYF. Written as DNA, the CDR3 is TGTGCCAGCAGTGTCGAAGAGGGGGAGACCCAGTACTTC. This chain links TRBV2 with TRBJ2-5, with D tentatively TRBD1 or TRBD2 (5 bases each). Trimming pared 4 bases from V and 5 bases from J, leaving 11 bases between. The CDR3 runs 13 residues. The germline gives CDR1 SNHLY, CDR2 FYNNEI.

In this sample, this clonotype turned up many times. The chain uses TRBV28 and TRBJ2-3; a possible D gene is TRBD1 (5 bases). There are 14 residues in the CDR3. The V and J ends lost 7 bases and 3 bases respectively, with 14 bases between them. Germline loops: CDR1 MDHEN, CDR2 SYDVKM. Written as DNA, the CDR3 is TGTGCCAGCAATGGGGCAGACCCTACAGATACGCAGTATTTT. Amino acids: CASNGADPTDTQYF.

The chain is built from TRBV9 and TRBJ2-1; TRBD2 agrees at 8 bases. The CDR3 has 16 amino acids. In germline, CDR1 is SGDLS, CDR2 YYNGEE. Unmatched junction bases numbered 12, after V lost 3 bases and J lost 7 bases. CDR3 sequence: CASSADPGTSKNEQFF. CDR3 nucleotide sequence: TGTGCCAGCAGCGCGGACCCCGGGACTAGTAAGAATGAGCAGTTCTTC. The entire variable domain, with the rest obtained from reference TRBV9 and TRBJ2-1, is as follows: DSGVTQTPKHLITATGQRVTLRCSPRSGDLSVYWYQQSLDQGLQFLIQYYNGEERAKGNILERFSAQQFPDLHSELNLSSLELGDSALYFCASSADPGTSKNEQFFGPGTRLTVL.

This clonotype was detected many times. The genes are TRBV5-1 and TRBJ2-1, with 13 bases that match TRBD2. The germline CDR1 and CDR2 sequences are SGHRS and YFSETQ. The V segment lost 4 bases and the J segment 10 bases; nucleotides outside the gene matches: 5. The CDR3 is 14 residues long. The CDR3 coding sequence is TGCGCCAGCAGCCGAGGGACTAGCGGGGACGAGCAGTTCTTC. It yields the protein CASSRGTSGDEQFF.

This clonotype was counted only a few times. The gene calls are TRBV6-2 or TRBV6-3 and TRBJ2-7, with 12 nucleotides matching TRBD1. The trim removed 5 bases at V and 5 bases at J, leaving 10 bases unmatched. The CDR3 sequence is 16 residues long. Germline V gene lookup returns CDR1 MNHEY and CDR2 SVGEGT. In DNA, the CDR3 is TGTGCCAGCAGTACCCAAACCGGGACAGGGGGCGACGAGCAGTACTTC. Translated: CASSTQTGTGGDEQYF.

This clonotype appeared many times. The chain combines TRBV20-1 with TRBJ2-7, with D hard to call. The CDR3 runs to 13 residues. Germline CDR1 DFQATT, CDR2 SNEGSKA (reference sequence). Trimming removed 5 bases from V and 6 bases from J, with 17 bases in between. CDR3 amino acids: CSASPPPASEQYF. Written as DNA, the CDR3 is TGCAGTGCTTCACCTCCCCCAGCGTCCGAGCAGTACTTC.

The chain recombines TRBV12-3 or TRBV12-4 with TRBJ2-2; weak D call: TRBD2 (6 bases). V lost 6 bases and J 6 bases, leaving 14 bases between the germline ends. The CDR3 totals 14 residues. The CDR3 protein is CASSLTSSAGELFF. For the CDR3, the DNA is TGTGCCAGCAGCCTTACCTCTAGCGCCGGGGAGCTGTTTTTT.

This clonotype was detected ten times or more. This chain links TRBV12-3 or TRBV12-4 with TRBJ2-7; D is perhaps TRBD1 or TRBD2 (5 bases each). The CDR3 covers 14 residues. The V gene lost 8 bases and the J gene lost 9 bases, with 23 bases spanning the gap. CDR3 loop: CASGTLGDPKVQYF. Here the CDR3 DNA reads TGTGCCAGCGGAACCCTAGGGGACCCAAAAGTGCAGTACTTC.

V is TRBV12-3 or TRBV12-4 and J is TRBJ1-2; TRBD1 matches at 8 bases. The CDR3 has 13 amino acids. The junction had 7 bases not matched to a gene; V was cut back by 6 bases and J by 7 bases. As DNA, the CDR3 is TGTGCCAGCAGAACCGGGACAGGTCGTGGCTACACCTTC. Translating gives CASRTGTGRGYTF.

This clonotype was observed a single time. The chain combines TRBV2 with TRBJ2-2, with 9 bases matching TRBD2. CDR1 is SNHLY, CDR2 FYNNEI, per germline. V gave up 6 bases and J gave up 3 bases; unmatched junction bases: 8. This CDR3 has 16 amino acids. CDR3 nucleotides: TGTGCCAGCAGCTTGTGGCGGGAGGGTTACACCGGGGAGCTGTTTTTT. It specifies CASSLWREGYTGELFF.

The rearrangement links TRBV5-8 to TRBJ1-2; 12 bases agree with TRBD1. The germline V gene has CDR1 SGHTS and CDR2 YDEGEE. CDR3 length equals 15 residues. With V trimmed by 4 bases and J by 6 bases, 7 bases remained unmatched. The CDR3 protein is CASSRPGQGADGYTF. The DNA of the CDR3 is TGTGCCAGCAGCCGGCCGGGACAGGGGGCGGATGGCTACACCTTC. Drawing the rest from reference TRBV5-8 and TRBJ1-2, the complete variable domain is EAGVTQSPTHLIKTRGQQATLRCSPISGHTSVYWYQQALGLGLQFLLWYDEGEERNRGNFPPRFSGRQFPNYSSELNVNALELEDSALYLCASSRPGQGADGYTFGSGTRLTVV.

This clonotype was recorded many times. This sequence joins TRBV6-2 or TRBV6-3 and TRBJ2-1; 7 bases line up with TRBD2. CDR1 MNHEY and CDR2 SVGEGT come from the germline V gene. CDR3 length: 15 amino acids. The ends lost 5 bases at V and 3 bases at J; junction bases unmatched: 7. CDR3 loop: CASSRAGTGYNEQFF. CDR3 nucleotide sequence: TGTGCCAGCAGTAGAGCGGGAACGGGCTACAATGAGCAGTTCTTC.